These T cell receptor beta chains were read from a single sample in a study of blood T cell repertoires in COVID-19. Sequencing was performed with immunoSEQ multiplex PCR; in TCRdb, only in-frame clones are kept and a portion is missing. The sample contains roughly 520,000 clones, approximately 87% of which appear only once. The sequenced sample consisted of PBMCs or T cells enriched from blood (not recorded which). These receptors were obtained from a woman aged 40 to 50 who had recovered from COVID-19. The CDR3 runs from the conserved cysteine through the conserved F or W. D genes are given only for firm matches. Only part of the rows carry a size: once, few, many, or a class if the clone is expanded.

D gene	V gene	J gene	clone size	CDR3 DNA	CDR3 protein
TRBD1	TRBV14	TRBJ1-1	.	TGTGCCAGCAGCCAAGAAGGCAGGGGGCACGCTTTCTTT	CASSQEGRGHAFF
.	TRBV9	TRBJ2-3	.	TGTGCCAGCAGCGTTGGCAGTTCTAGCACAGATACGCAGTATTTT	CASSVGSSSTDTQYF
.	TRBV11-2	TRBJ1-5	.	TGTGCCAGCAGCTTAGGAGGGGGTAACTATCAGCCCCAGCATTTT	CASSLGGGNYQPQHF
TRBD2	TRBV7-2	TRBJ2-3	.	TGTGCCAGCAGCAGAGCTAGCGGCACTAGCACAGATACGCAGTATTTT	CASSRASGTSTDTQYF
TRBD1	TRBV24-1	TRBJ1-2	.	TGTGCCACCAGTGATTCGGACAGGTTTGGCTACACCTTC	CATSDSDRFGYTF
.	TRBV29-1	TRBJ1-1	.	TGCAGCGTTGTGCGGGCAACCACTGAAGCTTTCTTT	CSVVRATTEAFF
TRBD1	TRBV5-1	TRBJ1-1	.	TGCGCCAGCAGCAACAGGGGGGAGGGCACTGAAGCTTTCTTT	CASSNRGEGTEAFF
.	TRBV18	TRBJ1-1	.	TGTGCCAGCTCACCCTTGACAGGCACTGAAGCTTTCTTT	CASSPLTGTEAFF
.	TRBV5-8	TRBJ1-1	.	TGTGCCAGCAGCTTGGCCCGGTCTTCGGGAGGGTCCCACATGAACACTGAAGCTTTCTTT	CASSLARSSGGSHMNTEAFF
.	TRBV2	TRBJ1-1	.	TGTGCCAGCAGTCCAGATATCACCAGGGGCACTGAAGCTTTCTTT	CASSPDITRGTEAFF
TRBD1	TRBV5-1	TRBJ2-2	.	TGCGCCAGCAGCTCTCGGGAACAGGGGGCTGGCGGGGAGCTGTTTTTT	CASSSREQGAGGELFF
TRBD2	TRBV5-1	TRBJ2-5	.	TGCGCCAGCAGGCTACTAGCGGAGTCGGGAGAGACCCAGTACTTC	CASRLLAESGETQYF
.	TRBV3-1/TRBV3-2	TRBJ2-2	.	TGTGCCAGCAGCCCGAGACAGACCACCGGGGAGCTGTTTTTT	CASSPRQTTGELFF
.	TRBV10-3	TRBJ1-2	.	TGTGCCATCAGTCCCCCCCGGGAGGGCTCGGGTGGCTACACCTTC	CAISPPREGSGGYTF
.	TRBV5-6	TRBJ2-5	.	TGTGCCAGCAGCTTTGCCAGCCAAGAGACCCAGTACTTC	CASSFASQETQYF
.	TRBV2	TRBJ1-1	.	TGTGCCAGCAGTCGTGGAGTGAACACTGAAGCTTTCTTT	CASSRGVNTEAFF
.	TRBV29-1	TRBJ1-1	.	TGCAGCGTTTTTAACCCCGGGGAGAACACTGAAGCTTTCTTT	CSVFNPGENTEAFF
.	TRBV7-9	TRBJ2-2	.	TGTGCCAGCAGCTTAGCGGGGGCGTATACCGGGGAGCTGTTTTTT	CASSLAGAYTGELFF
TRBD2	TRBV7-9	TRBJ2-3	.	TGTGCCAGCAGTTCGAGCGGGAGTCTAGATACGCAGTATTTT	CASSSSGSLDTQYF
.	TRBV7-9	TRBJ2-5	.	TGTGCCAGCAGCTTAGGGGTACTAGGGGAGACCCAGTACTTC	CASSLGVLGETQYF
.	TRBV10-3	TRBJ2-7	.	TGTGCCATCAGTGAGGACGGGACACCCTACGAGCAGTACTTC	CAISEDGTPYEQYF
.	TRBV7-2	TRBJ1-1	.	TGTGCCAGCAGCATACATCAGAACACTGAAGCTTTCTTT	CASSIHQNTEAFF
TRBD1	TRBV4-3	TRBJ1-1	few	TGCGCCAGCAGCCGCGACAGGGCTGACGCTTTCTTT	CASSRDRADAFF
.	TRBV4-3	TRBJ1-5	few	TGCGCCAGCAGCGCGGACAGTAATCAGCCCCAGCATTTT	CASSADSNQPQHF
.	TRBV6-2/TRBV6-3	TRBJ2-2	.	TGTGCCAGCAGTTCCCTTTCAGGGCCTCATGGTACCGGGGAGCTGTTTTTT	CASSSLSGPHGTGELFF
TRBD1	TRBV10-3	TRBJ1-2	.	TGTGCCATAAGACAGGGGGCCCTCAACTATGGCTACACCTTC	CAIRQGALNYGYTF
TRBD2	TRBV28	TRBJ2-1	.	TGTGCCAGCAGCACCCCTAGGACTAGCGGTTTGGGCGAGCAGTTCTTC	CASSTPRTSGLGEQFF
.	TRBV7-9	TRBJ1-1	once	TGTGCCAGCAGCACCCAGGGTGCTACTGAAGCTTTCTTT	CASSTQGATEAFF
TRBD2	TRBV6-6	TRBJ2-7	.	TGTGCCAGCAGTCGAGATCTAGCGGGATTGTCCTACGAGCAGTACTTC	CASSRDLAGLSYEQYF
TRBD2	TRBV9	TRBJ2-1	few	TGTGCCAGCAGCGGTAGCGGGAAGCAGTTCTTC	CASSGSGKQFF
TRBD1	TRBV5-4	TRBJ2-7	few	TGTGCCAGCAGCATCCGGACAGGGTGGAAGTACTTC	CASSIRTGWKYF
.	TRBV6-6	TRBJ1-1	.	TGTGCCAGCGTTGAGTACGGACAGAACACTGAAGCTTTCTTT	CASVEYGQNTEAFF
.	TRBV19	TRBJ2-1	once	TGTGCCAGTAGTATAGGGTGGGGAGGGACATTTAACAATGAGCAGTTCTTC	CASSIGWGGTFNNEQFF
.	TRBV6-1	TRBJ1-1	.	TGTGCCAGCAGTGAAATCGGGTGGGGACAAGTAGGTGGCACTGAAGCTTTCTTT	CASSEIGWGQVGGTEAFF
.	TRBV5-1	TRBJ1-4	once	TGCGCCAGCAGCTTGGTCGGCAGCGGTAATGAAAAACTGTTTTTT	CASSLVGSGNEKLFF
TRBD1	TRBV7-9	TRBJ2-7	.	TGTGCCAGCAGCACTGGACAGGGTCACTACGAGCAGTACTTC	CASSTGQGHYEQYF
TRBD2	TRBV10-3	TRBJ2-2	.	TGTGCCTCCAGGACTAGCGGGAGGTCCGGGGAGCTGTTTTTT	CASRTSGRSGELFF
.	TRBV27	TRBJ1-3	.	TGTGCCAGCAGTCCCCGCTCTGGAAACACCATATATTTT	CASSPRSGNTIYF
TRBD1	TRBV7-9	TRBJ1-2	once	TGTGCCAGCAGCTTGGACAGGGGGTACTATGGCTACACCTTC	CASSLDRGYYGYTF
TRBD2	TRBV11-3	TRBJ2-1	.	TGTGCCAGCAGCGCGGGAGGAGCCTACAATGAGCAGTTCTTC	CASSAGGAYNEQFF
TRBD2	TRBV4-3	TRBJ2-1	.	TGCGCCAGCAGCCAAGAGAGCGCTAGCGGGAGGAATGAGCAGTTCTTC	CASSQESASGRNEQFF
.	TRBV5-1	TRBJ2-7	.	TGCGCCAGCAGCCCGAGTGGGTCAGGGCGACCATACGAGCAGTACTTC	CASSPSGSGRPYEQYF
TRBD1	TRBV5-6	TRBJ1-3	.	TGTGCCAGCAGCTGGAGGACAGGGTATGGAAACACCATATATTTT	CASSWRTGYGNTIYF
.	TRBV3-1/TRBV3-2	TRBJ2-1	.	TGTGCCAGCAGCCAAGCTTCGTTTAGGGAGGAGCAGTTCTTC	CASSQASFREEQFF
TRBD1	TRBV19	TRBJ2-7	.	TGTGCCAGTAGTAAAGACAGGGTAAGCTCCTACGAGCAGTACTTC	CASSKDRVSSYEQYF
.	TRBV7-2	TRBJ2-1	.	TGTGCCAGCAGCTTGACTAGGACGAATGAGCAGTTCTTC	CASSLTRTNEQFF
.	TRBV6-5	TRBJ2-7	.	TGTGCCAGCAGGGGCCCATCCTACGAGCAGTACTTC	CASRGPSYEQYF
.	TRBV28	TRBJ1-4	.	TGTGCCAGCAGTTTAGGCTGGTGGGGGGGAGTAAAACTGTTTTTT	CASSLGWWGGVKLFF
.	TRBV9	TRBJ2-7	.	TGTGCCAGCAGCCCCAAAGGAGAGCTGGTCCACGAGCAGTACTTC	CASSPKGELVHEQYF
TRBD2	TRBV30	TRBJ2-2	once	TGTGCCTGGAGTAAGAGCGGGAGGGCCGGTGGGGAGCTGTTTTTT	CAWSKSGRAGGELFF
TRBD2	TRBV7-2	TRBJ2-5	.	TGTGCCAGCCGAAAACTAGCGGGACATGAGACCCAGTACTTC	CASRKLAGHETQYF
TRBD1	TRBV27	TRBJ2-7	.	TGTGCCAGCAGTTCTCTTCAGGGGGCTTTCCCCTACGAGCAGTACTTC	CASSSLQGAFPYEQYF
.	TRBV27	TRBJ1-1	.	TGTGCCAGCAGGGAGGGAGTAGGGATGAACACTGAAGCTTTCTTT	CASREGVGMNTEAFF
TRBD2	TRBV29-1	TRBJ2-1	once	TGCAGCGTGAGGCGGGGCGCGGGAGAGCTCAATGAGCAGTTCTTC	CSVRRGAGELNEQFF